The 24 T cell receptor beta chains given below trace back to one sample, sequenced in a study of OX40 agonist ivuxolimab in advanced cancers. The protocol was immunoSEQ multiplex PCR, while the TCRdb copy is restricted to in-frame clones and leaves out a portion. The sample shows over 55,000 clones, about 86% of them seen only once. The sample consisted of CD4+ or CD8+ T cells sorted from blood, taken in a trial of the OX40 agonist ivuxolimab. These receptors all come from an adult with an advanced solid tumor such as melanoma, head and neck, liver or kidney cancer.

The V call is TRBV29-1, the J call TRBJ2-1; D ambiguous. The CDR3 has 11 amino acids. The germline gives CDR1 SQVTM, CDR2 ANQGSEA. The ends were cut back, 4 bases at V and 8 bases at J, with 9 bases in the middle. The CDR3 region is CSVAGFDEQFF. CDR3 DNA sequence: TGCAGCGTTGCAGGTTTCGATGAGCAGTTCTTC.

The V gene is TRBV19, the J gene TRBJ2-1, with a possible D match to TRBD2 (6 bases). CDR1 and CDR2 from the germline V gene are LNHDA and SQIVND (reference sequence). The V gene lost 3 bases and the J gene lost 5 bases, with 20 bases spanning the gap. This CDR3 has 17 residues. CDR3 DNA: TGTGCCAGTAGTATCCTACCGGCGGCGCGGGGAAACAATGAGCAGTTCTTC. The encoded protein is CASSILPAARGNNEQFF.

This clone was counted a single time. The V and J genes are TRBV9 and TRBJ2-2; 8 bases are a match to TRBD1. V was pared by 4 bases and J by 3 bases, with 8 bases of the junction left unmatched. CDR1 is SGDLS, CDR2 YYNGEE, per germline. This CDR3 region has 16 residues. CDR3 sequence reads: CASSLMTGAYTGELFF. CDR3 coding DNA: TGTGCCAGCAGCCTGATGACAGGGGCCTACACCGGGGAGCTGTTTTTT.

This sequence joins TRBV30 and TRBJ2-5; 8 nucleotides match TRBD2. The length of the CDR3 is 13 residues. Germline V lookup: CDR1 GTSNPN, CDR2 SVGIG (reference sequence). V gave up 2 bases and J gave up 4 bases; unmatched junction bases: 3. This chain's CDR3 is CAWSSGGGETQYF. The CDR3 bases are TGTGCCTGGAGTTCGGGGGGGGGAGAGACCCAGTACTTC.

This chain links TRBV6-5 with TRBJ1-5, with D unresolved. CDR1 is MNHEY and CDR2 is SVGAGI in the germline V gene. The CDR3 consists of 14 residues. Between the trimmed V and J ends, which lost 4 bases and 10 bases, there was a span of 17 bases. The CDR3 region is CASSSVEFTQPQHF. The CDR3, as DNA: TGTGCCAGCAGTTCCGTGGAGTTTACTCAACCCCAGCATTTT.

The chain has TRBV11-2 and TRBJ2-7; 7 nucleotides match TRBD2. CDR1 is SGHAT, CDR2 FQNNGV, per germline. Trimming removed 1 base from V and 4 bases from J; junction bases left unmatched: 7. The length of the CDR3 is 15 residues. The CDR3 bases are TGTGCCAGCAGCTTAGGGCTAGCGGACCAATACGAGCAGTACTTC. This gives the protein CASSLGLADQYEQYF. The full variable domain, completed using reference TRBV11-2 and TRBJ2-7, is EAGVAQSPRYKIIEKRQSVAFWCNPISGHATLYWYQQILGQGPKLLIQFQNNGVVDDSQLPKDRFSAERLKGVDSTLKIQPAKLEDSAVYLCASSLGLADQYEQYFGPGTRLTVT.

The chain uses TRBV19 and TRBJ2-3; 10 bases map to TRBD1. There are 15 residues in the CDR3. V shed 4 bases, J shed 4 bases, and the junction held 5 bases outside the gene matches. Per germline, CDR1 LNHDA and CDR2 SQIVND (reference sequence). The CDR3 here is CASSRGTGAADTQYF. In DNA form, the CDR3 reads TGTGCCAGTAGTAGAGGGACAGGGGCGGCAGATACGCAGTATTTT.

This chain links TRBV30 with TRBJ1-4; D perhaps matches TRBD1 (5 bases). Trimming left V 3 bases short and J 11 bases short, with 22 bases between. The CDR3 length is 15 residues. Germline V gene data show CDR1 as GTSNPN and CDR2 as SVGIG (reference sequence). The CDR3 here is CAWRGPFTSRDKLFF. The CDR3 DNA follows: TGTGCCTGGAGGGGACCTTTCACTAGTCGTGATAAACTGTTTTTT.

This clone occurred a few times. J is TRBJ1-2 and V is TRBV5-6, with D perhaps TRBD1 (5 bases). Trimming removed 5 bases from V and 5 bases from J, with 13 bases in between. CDR1 and CDR2 (germline): SGHDT, YYEEEE. The CDR3 is 13 residues long. The CDR3 sequence: CASRLEGPYGYTF. The DNA for the CDR3 is TGTGCCAGCAGGCTAGAGGGACCTTATGGCTACACCTTC.

The rearrangement joins TRBV4-3 to TRBJ2-1; D is ambiguous. Trimming removed 0 bases from V and 4 bases from J, with 10 bases in between. The CDR3 is 15 residues long. The germline V gene encodes CDR1 LGHNA and CDR2 YSLEER. CDR3 sequence (DNA): TGCGCCAGCAGCCAAGATCAGGCGGAATACAATGAGCAGTTCTTC. This gives the protein CASSQDQAEYNEQFF.

The genes are TRBV5-5 and TRBJ1-1; the D is unclear. The ends were cut back, 5 bases at V and 3 bases at J, with 20 bases in the middle. This CDR3 contains 16 residues. In germline, CDR1 is SGHKS, CDR2 YYEKEE (reference sequence). Here the CDR3 reads CASRLSVRRVDTEAFF. The DNA for the CDR3 is TGTGCCAGCAGGCTGTCGGTAAGGAGGGTGGACACTGAAGCTTTCTTT.

This clone was observed a single time. This chain connects TRBV5-1 to TRBJ2-7; 8 nucleotides agree with TRBD2. This CDR3 region has 17 residues. Germline V gene sequence: CDR1 SGHRS, CDR2 YFSETQ. Trimming removed 3 bases from V and 2 bases from J; junction bases left unmatched: 13. For the CDR3, the DNA is TGCGCCAGCAGCTATTATAGTACAAGCGGGAGTACCTACGAGCAGTACTTC. As protein: CASSYYSTSGSTYEQYF.

The sample holds a few counts of this clone. The CDR3 DNA is TGCGCCAGCATTAGGACTAGCGGGACCTACGAGCAGTACTTC. Amino acids: CASIRTSGTYEQYF. V is TRBV10-1 and J is TRBJ2-7; TRBD2 aligns across 12 bases. This CDR3 has 14 amino acids. The V gene's germline CDR1 is WNHNN and CDR2 SYGVQD (reference sequence). Trimming removed 7 bases from V and 2 bases from J; junction bases left unmatched: 3.

This sequence joins TRBV4-3 and TRBJ2-2, with D unresolved. Germline-derived CDR1 and CDR2 are LGHNA and YSLEER. V dropped 4 bases and J dropped 6 bases, with 15 bases sitting between them. The CDR3 has 15 residues. The CDR3 here is CASSLAKSTSGELFF. The CDR3 nucleotides read TGCGCCAGCAGCCTAGCAAAGAGTACTTCCGGGGAGCTGTTTTTT.

The rearrangement links TRBV7-9 to TRBJ2-7; either TRBD1 or TRBD2 may fit D (5 bases each). V was pared by 5 bases and J by 3 bases, with 11 bases between. The CDR3 is 13 residues long. CDR1 and CDR2 (germline): SEHNR, FQNEAQ (reference sequence). The DNA for the CDR3 is TGTGCCAGCAGCCACGGGGCAGACTACGAGCAGTACTTC. Translated: CASSHGADYEQYF.

This sequence joins TRBV19 and TRBJ2-2; D ambiguous. Trimming removed 5 bases at V and 1 base at J, with 8 bases between. The CDR3 length is 14 residues. The germline V gene encodes CDR1 LNHDA and CDR2 SQIVND (reference sequence). CDR3 loop: CASSRALNTGELFF. The CDR3 nucleotides read TGTGCCAGTAGTCGGGCATTGAACACCGGGGAGCTGTTTTTT.

The V gene is TRBV11-2, the J gene TRBJ2-2, with D uncertain. This CDR3 has 16 amino acids. Trimming stripped 5 bases from V and 1 base from J, with 14 bases between. CDR1 is SGHAT, CDR2 FQNNGV, per germline. The CDR3 DNA sequence: TGTGCCAGCAGCCCAGTAGTATCTCAGAACACCGGGGAGCTGTTTTTT. It encodes CASSPVVSQNTGELFF.

The V gene is TRBV14, the J gene TRBJ2-3, with 9 bases that match TRBD2. The CDR3 is 16 residues long. Trimming cost V 1 base and J 4 bases; bases outside gene matches: 6. Germline lookup yields CDR1 SGHDN and CDR2 FVKESK. The CDR3 loop reads CASSQVSGGIADTQYF. The CDR3 DNA sequence: TGTGCCAGCAGCCAAGTGAGCGGGGGGATCGCAGATACGCAGTATTTT.

The V gene is TRBV4-3, the J gene TRBJ1-2, with D uncertain. V lost 0 bases, J lost 5 bases, and 16 bases lay in between. Germline lookup yields CDR1 LGHNA and CDR2 YSLEER. The CDR3 is made up of 16 amino acids. This CDR3 reads CASSQDATVTLYGYTF. CDR3 bases: TGCGCCAGCAGCCAAGATGCTACAGTCACGCTATATGGCTACACCTTC.

The rearrangement uses TRBV6-1 and TRBJ1-5; D is ambiguous. Trimming took off 3 bases at V and 7 bases at J, with 13 bases between the two ends. The CDR3 spans 14 residues. Germline V gene sequence: CDR1 MNHNS, CDR2 SASEGT. In nucleotides, the CDR3 is TGTGCCAGCAGTGAGGTTGGGGTCAGCCAGCCCCAGCATTTT. This sequence encodes CASSEVGVSQPQHF.

This chain connects TRBV6-5 to TRBJ1-1; D ambiguous. Trimming removed 2 bases from V and 1 base from J, with 8 bases in between. The CDR3 is 14 residues long. Looked up from germline, CDR1 is MNHEY and CDR2 is SVGAGI. The CDR3 loop is CASSYLQGNTEAFF. CDR3 nucleotides: TGTGCCAGCAGTTACCTCCAAGGGAACACTGAAGCTTTCTTT.

J is TRBJ1-4 and V is TRBV6-1; no clear D. This CDR3 comprises 14 residues. Between the trimmed V and J ends, which lost 3 bases and 6 bases, there was a span of 11 bases. Germline V gene data show CDR1 as MNHNS and CDR2 as SASEGT. This CDR3 reads CASSEILADEKLFF. CDR3 sequence (DNA): TGTGCCAGCAGTGAGATCCTGGCGGATGAAAAACTGTTTTTT.

J is TRBJ1-5 and V is TRBV7-8, with D perhaps matching TRBD1 (5 bases). V lost 5 bases and J 0 bases, leaving 20 bases between the germline ends. In germline, CDR1 is SGHVS, CDR2 FQNEAQ. The CDR3 runs 18 residues. The CDR3 bases are TGTGCCAGCAGCGGGGGACGTTTTGGGGGGATTAGCAATCAGCCCCAGCATTTT. This encodes CASSGGRFGGISNQPQHF.

V is TRBV9 and J is TRBJ2-3, with 10 bases aligning to TRBD2. CDR1 is SGDLS, CDR2 YYNGEE, per germline. Losses at the gene ends were 3 bases for V and 2 bases for J; bases not matched to a gene: 6. This CDR3 has 16 amino acids. CDR3 DNA sequence: TGTGCCAGCAGCGGCACTAGCGGGGCTTACACAGATACGCAGTATTTT. This sequence encodes CASSGTSGAYTDTQYF.